The next 26 T cell receptor beta chains were all read from a single sample in a study of blood T cell repertoires in COVID-19. The assay was immunoSEQ multiplex PCR, and TCRdb's table has in-frame clones only and misses some. The sample has roughly 170,000 clones; approximately 82% are singletons. Material: PBMCs or T cells enriched from blood (not recorded which). These receptors all come from a woman in her 50s in a cohort exposed to, infected with or recovered from COVID-19 (not recorded which).

In DNA form, the CDR3 reads TGTGCCAGGCGTCGCGCGTCCCAGGGTGTGGCTTTCTTT. It is translated as CARRRASQGVAFF. The chain uses TRBV30 and TRBJ1-1; a weak D match, TRBD1 (5 bases). Germline assignment: CDR1 GTSNPN and CDR2 SVGIG (reference sequence). V lost 8 bases and J lost 11, with 24 bases in between. The CDR3 loop spans 13 amino acids.

The V call is TRBV6-5, the J call TRBJ2-1, with D perhaps matching TRBD1 (8 bases). V was pared by 8 bases and J by 6 bases, with 20 bases between. The CDR3 has 15 amino acids. The germline CDR1 and CDR2 sequences are MNHEY and SVGAGI. The CDR3 sequence is CASVQGEGLGNEQFF. The DNA for the CDR3 is TGTGCCAGCGTACAGGGGGAGGGCCTAGGCAATGAGCAGTTCTTC.

This chain uses TRBV3-1 (or the pseudogene TRBV3-2) with TRBJ2-7, with D tentatively TRBD2 (8 bases). CDR3 size: 15 residues. Trimming removed 4 bases from V and 2 bases from J, with 15 bases in between. Germline values: CDR1 LGHDT, CDR2 YNNKEL (reference sequence). The CDR3 spells CASSPGGGQPYEQYF. CDR3 DNA sequence: TGTGCCAGCAGCCCCGGGGGGGGACAGCCCTACGAGCAGTACTTC.

The table lists this clone with a count of one. This chain connects TRBV3-1 (or the pseudogene TRBV3-2) to TRBJ2-7, with D hard to call. Germline CDR1 LGHDT, CDR2 YNNKEL (reference sequence). With 2 bases removed from V and 4 bases from J, the gap between germline ends came to 9 bases. This CDR3 is built from 13 residues. CDR3 sequence: CASSQIRGYEQYF. The CDR3 DNA reads as TGTGCCAGCAGCCAAATTCGAGGATACGAGCAGTACTTC.

V usage is TRBV11-3 and J usage is TRBJ2-1; D unresolved. The CDR3 runs to 11 residues. Germline CDR1 and CDR2: SGHNT and YENEEA. Trimming cost V 5 bases and J 7 bases, with 6 bases left between them. CDR3 sequence reads: CASSRANEQFF. For the CDR3, the DNA is TGTGCCAGCAGCCGAGCGAATGAGCAGTTCTTC.

This chain connects TRBV12-3 or TRBV12-4 to TRBJ1-5; 7 bases are shared with TRBD1. The CDR3 is 13 amino acids. After removal of 1 base from V and 11 bases from J, the junction contained 5 bases not matched to a gene. This chain's CDR3 is CASSLGAGTAQHF. CDR3 bases: TGTGCCAGCAGTTTAGGAGCCGGGACAGCCCAGCATTTT.

V gene TRBV6-2 or TRBV6-3 combines with J gene TRBJ1-5; 8 bases agree with TRBD1. CDR1 and CDR2 (germline): MNHEY, SVGEGT. The CDR3 extends over 14 amino acids. The V and J ends lost 4 bases and 6 bases, in that order; junction bases with no gene match: 5. CDR3 DNA sequence: TGTGCCAGCAGTTCCCCAGGGGGCGGTCAGCCCCAGCATTTT. Protein sequence: CASSSPGGGQPQHF.

CDR3 residues: CASRLPRGQGHTDTQYF. The DNA for the CDR3 is TGCGCCAGCAGATTGCCTAGGGGACAGGGACACACAGATACGCAGTATTTT. The chain uses TRBV5-1 and TRBJ2-3; TRBD1 matches at 9 bases. The J segment lost 2 bases and the V segment lost 5 bases, leaving 12 bases of the junction unmatched. CDR1 is SGHRS, CDR2 YFSETQ, per germline. The CDR3 has 17 residues.

In its sample, this clone was seen once. The rearrangement joins TRBV12-3 or TRBV12-4 to TRBJ1-1, with unresolved D. The CDR3 consists of 11 residues. V lost 6 bases to trimming and J lost 4 bases, with 6 bases between them. The CDR3 nucleotides read TGTGCCAGCAGGGGCCTCACTGAAGCTTTCTTT. The encoded protein is CASRGLTEAFF.

The chain recombines TRBV15 with TRBJ1-4; no clear D. The ends were cut back, 5 bases at V and 10 bases at J, with 14 bases in the middle. Per the germline V gene, CDR1 is LNHNV and CDR2 is YYDKDF (reference sequence). The CDR3 has 13 amino acids. This chain's CDR3 is CATSLEPAGKLFF. The CDR3 DNA reads TGTGCCACCAGCCTAGAACCCGCCGGAAAACTGTTTTTT.

This clone was seen a few times. This chain uses TRBV5-8 with TRBJ1-5; 8 bases line up with TRBD1. Unmatched junction bases numbered 4, after V lost 2 bases and J lost 3 bases. Germline V gene lookup returns CDR1 SGHTS and CDR2 YDEGEE. The CDR3 contains 15 residues. CDR3 region: CASSLLQGVNQPQHF. The CDR3 DNA is TGTGCCAGCAGCTTACTACAGGGGGTCAATCAGCCCCAGCATTTT.

J is TRBJ2-5 and V is TRBV19; 15 nucleotides match TRBD2. Germline V gene data show CDR1 as LNHDA and CDR2 as SQIVND (reference sequence). The V and J ends lost 4 bases and 2 bases, in that order; junction bases with no gene match: 8. The CDR3 sequence is 18 residues long. Here the CDR3 reads CASSTWTSGGALQETQYF. DNA for the CDR3: TGTGCCAGTAGTACCTGGACTAGCGGGGGGGCCTTACAAGAGACCCAGTACTTC.

V and J are TRBV15 and TRBJ2-7, with 11 bases aligning to TRBD1. The J segment lost 6 bases and the V segment lost 1 base, leaving 8 bases of the junction unmatched. In germline, CDR1 is LNHNV, CDR2 YYDKDF (reference sequence). The CDR3 sequence is 16 residues long. The CDR3 protein is CATSRGSGTGGLEQYF. The CDR3 DNA reads as TGTGCCACCAGCAGAGGGTCCGGGACAGGGGGTCTCGAGCAGTACTTC.

The chain employs TRBV3-1 (or the pseudogene TRBV3-2) and TRBJ1-2; perhaps TRBD1 as D (5 bases). With 4 bases removed from V and 3 bases from J, the gap between germline ends came to 12 bases. Per germline, CDR1 LGHDT and CDR2 YNNKEL (reference sequence). The CDR3 runs 14 residues. CDR3: CASSPRGNYYGYTF. The CDR3 DNA reads as TGTGCCAGCAGCCCCCGGGGGAATTACTATGGCTACACCTTC.

V gene TRBV3-1 (or the pseudogene TRBV3-2) combines with J gene TRBJ1-1; the D gene is possibly TRBD1 (5 bases). The CDR3 has 18 amino acids. The V end lost 0 bases, the J end lost 3 bases, and 20 bases lay between the germline ends. Germline V lookup: CDR1 LGHDT, CDR2 YNNKEL (reference sequence). This CDR3 reads CASSQDVRGAGYYTEAFF. The CDR3 coding sequence is TGTGCCAGCAGCCAAGATGTGAGGGGCGCGGGGTATTACACTGAAGCTTTCTTT.

The chain combines TRBV20-1 with TRBJ2-7; possibly TRBD2 for D (5 bases). Deletions cut 7 bases from V and 7 bases from J, with 14 bases between. The V gene's germline CDR1 is DFQATT and CDR2 SNEGSKA (reference sequence). The CDR3 loop spans 11 amino acids. The CDR3 spells CSVRFGGEQYF. The CDR3 DNA follows: TGCAGTGTCCGGTTTGGAGGTGAGCAGTACTTC.

The rearrangement links TRBV2 to TRBJ1-1; D remains unclear. The germline V gene encodes CDR1 SNHLY and CDR2 FYNNEI. The CDR3 loop spans 12 amino acids. Trimming took 4 bases from V and 1 from J, leaving 4 bases between them. CDR3 in amino acids: CASSVENTEAFF. The DNA for the CDR3 is TGTGCCAGCAGTGTAGAGAACACTGAAGCTTTCTTT.

A single count supports this clone. The CDR3 DNA follows: TGTGCCAGCAGCGTAGACGGACTAGCGGCCTATTCCTACGAGCAGTACTTC. Protein sequence: CASSVDGLAAYSYEQYF. The V gene is TRBV9, the J gene TRBJ2-7; TRBD2 matches 10 bases. Germline loops: CDR1 SGDLS, CDR2 YYNGEE. The CDR3 spans 17 residues. With V trimmed by 0 bases and J by 1 base, 7 bases remained unmatched.

The chain combines TRBV18 with TRBJ1-1; 8 bases align to TRBD1. This CDR3 region has 14 residues. V lost 4 bases and J lost 5; bases outside the gene matches: 6. Per the germline V gene, CDR1 is KGHSH and CDR2 is LQKENI. CDR3 loop: CASSLGTGGTEAFF. In nucleotides, the CDR3 is TGTGCCAGCTCACTTGGGACAGGTGGGACTGAAGCTTTCTTT.

J is TRBJ2-5 and V is TRBV28; unclear D gene. Germline V gene sequence: CDR1 MDHEN, CDR2 SYDVKM. This CDR3 comprises 15 residues. V was pared by 6 bases and J by 1 base, with 15 bases between. CDR3 coding DNA: TGTGCCAGCAGCCCGTCCTTACTAAGCCAAGAGACCCAGTACTTC. This codes for CASSPSLLSQETQYF.

CDR3 protein: CASSERQGGNTIYF. CDR3 coding DNA: TGTGCCAGCAGCGAGAGGCAGGGTGGAAACACCATATATTTT. The chain combines TRBV6-5 with TRBJ1-3, with TRBD1 as a possible D gene (5 bases). The germline V gene encodes CDR1 MNHEY and CDR2 SVGAGI. Deletions cut 6 bases from V and 3 bases from J, with 12 bases between. The CDR3 length is 14 residues.

The rearrangement joins TRBV4-3 to TRBJ2-2; no clear D gene. The length of the CDR3 is 14 residues. The germline V gene encodes CDR1 LGHNA and CDR2 YSLEER. Trimming left V 1 base short and J 4 bases short, with 7 bases between. CDR3 nucleotides: TGCGCCAGCAGCCAAGTTCGTCCCACCGGGGAGCTGTTTTTT. This codes for CASSQVRPTGELFF.

V gene TRBV19 combines with J gene TRBJ1-5; TRBD1 is a possible D gene (5 bases). The germline CDR1 and CDR2 sequences are LNHDA and SQIVND (reference sequence). The length of the CDR3 is 14 residues. Deletions cut 7 bases from V and 7 bases from J, with 17 bases between. The CDR3 bases are TGTGCCAGTATCAGGAGGGGCGATGGCCAGCCCCAGCATTTT. Protein product: CASIRRGDGQPQHF.

The chain joins TRBV3-1 (or the pseudogene TRBV3-2) to TRBJ1-6, with 9 nucleotides matching TRBD1. This CDR3 contains 15 residues. The V segment lost 5 bases and the J segment 5 bases; nucleotides outside the gene matches: 4. Per germline, CDR1 LGHDT and CDR2 YNNKEL (reference sequence). Written as DNA, the CDR3 is TGTGCCAGCAGCACCCGGGACAGGGATAATTCACCCCTCCACTTT. Translating gives CASSTRDRDNSPLHF.

The rearrangement uses TRBV6-5 and TRBJ1-1; the D gene is possibly TRBD1 (6 bases). CDR3 length equals 14 residues. V lost 6 bases and J 5 bases, leaving 16 bases between the germline ends. The V gene's germline CDR1 is MNHEY and CDR2 SVGAGI. This chain's CDR3 is CASSLRGGWTEAFF. CDR3 nucleotides: TGTGCCAGCAGCCTAAGGGGGGGATGGACTGAAGCTTTCTTT.

The genes are TRBV4-2 and TRBJ1-6; D uncertain. The CDR3 spans 15 residues. The V gene's germline CDR1 is LGHNA and CDR2 YNFKEQ. The V and J ends lost 0 bases and 5 bases respectively, with 8 bases between them. The CDR3 region has the DNA TGTGCCAGCAGCCAAGATCTAGTAAATAATTCACCCCTCCACTTT. Translating gives CASSQDLVNNSPLHF.